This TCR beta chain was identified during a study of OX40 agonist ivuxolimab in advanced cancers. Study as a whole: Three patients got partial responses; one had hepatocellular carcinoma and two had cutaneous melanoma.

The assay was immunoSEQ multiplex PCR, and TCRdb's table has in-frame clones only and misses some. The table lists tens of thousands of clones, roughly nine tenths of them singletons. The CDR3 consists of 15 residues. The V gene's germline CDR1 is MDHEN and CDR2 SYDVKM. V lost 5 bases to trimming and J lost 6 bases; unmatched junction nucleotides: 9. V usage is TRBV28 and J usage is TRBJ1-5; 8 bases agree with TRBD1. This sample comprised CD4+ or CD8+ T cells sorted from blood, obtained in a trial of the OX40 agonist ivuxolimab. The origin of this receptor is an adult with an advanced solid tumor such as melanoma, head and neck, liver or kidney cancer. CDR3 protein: CASSGQGGLVQPQHF. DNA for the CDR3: TGTGCCAGCAGTGGACAGGGAGGGCTTGTTCAGCCCCAGCATTTT.